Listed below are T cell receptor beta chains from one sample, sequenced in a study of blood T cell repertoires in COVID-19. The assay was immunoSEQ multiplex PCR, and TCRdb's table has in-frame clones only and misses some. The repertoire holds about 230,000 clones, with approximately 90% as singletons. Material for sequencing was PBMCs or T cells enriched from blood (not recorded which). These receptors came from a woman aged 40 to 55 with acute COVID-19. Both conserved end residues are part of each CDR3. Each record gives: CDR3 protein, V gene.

CDR3: CASSRGPWVYGYTF
V: TRBV4-1

CDR3: CASRKDSYNSPLHF
V: TRBV5-1

CDR3: CASKGQGGNTIYF
V: TRBV2

CDR3: CASSGTGYEQYF
V: TRBV2

CDR3: CASSLLPDRGYNEQFF
V: TRBV27

CDR3: CAIRRDRFSGNTIYF
V: TRBV10-3

CDR3: CASGEAGDQPQHF
V: TRBV2

CDR3: CASSQYGGGEQYF
V: TRBV4-3

CDR3: CASSLGDRVGNQPQHF
V: TRBV5-1

CDR3: CASSNRLSYEQYF
V: TRBV7-8

CDR3: CASSIGQGTEAFF
V: TRBV12-3/TRBV12-4

CDR3: CASSLTGDSNQPQHF
V: TRBV7-2

CDR3: CASSTRELDTEAFF
V: TRBV9

CDR3: CASGWTGSGNTIYF
V: TRBV6-5

CDR3: CASSAVGLHTDTQYF
V: TRBV2

CDR3: CASSPQQSSYNSPLHF
V: TRBV18

CDR3: CSVEGTGAQETQYF
V: TRBV29-1

CDR3: CAWSEHRGIGTSGGYEQYF
V: TRBV30

CDR3: CASSRGGLNADTQYF
V: TRBV19

CDR3: CASSGIDRGPQPQHF
V: TRBV7-9

CDR3: CASRPTGTYGYTF
V: TRBV5-6

CDR3: CASSPNFSGANVLTF
V: TRBV7-2

CDR3: CASTPAGEHYNSPLHF
V: TRBV27

CDR3: CASSLGSGAGQPQHF
V: TRBV5-1

CDR3: CASSARLQGDYGYTF
V: TRBV19

CDR3: CASSQMGGADTQYF
V: TRBV28

CDR3: CASSPEGQPNSPLHF
V: TRBV18

CDR3: CASSWDSNEKLFF
V: TRBV7-2

CDR3: CASSVGGAQETQYF
V: TRBV5-1

CDR3: CASSIGGDIYYGYTF
V: TRBV19

CDR3: CASSPGLAGLTYEQYF
V: TRBV11-2

CDR3: CASSVAGTGNTIYF
V: TRBV9

CDR3: CASSSSNRARVFF
V: TRBV5-1

CDR3: CASTRFNEKLFF
V: TRBV2

CDR3: CASSQDLRGRTGLGATEAFF
V: TRBV4-1

CDR3: CASSQVETQYF
V: TRBV7-9

CDR3: CASTSQDFNTGELFF
V: TRBV2

CDR3: CASSYSGGSGNTIYF
V: TRBV7-9

CDR3: CASSAVQGLNTEAFF
V: TRBV18

CDR3: CSVTKQGAGDTEAFF
V: TRBV29-1

CDR3: CASSPKQNYGYTF
V: TRBV18

CDR3: CASSPRVQDTGYGYTF
V: TRBV18

CDR3: CAISESLGDYGYTF
V: TRBV10-3

CDR3: CASSSQDEQYF
V: TRBV18

CDR3: CASSLTGSSTDTQYF
V: TRBV6-5

CDR3: CASSQGRGVADTQYF
V: TRBV3-1/TRBV3-2

CDR3: CASSPIWTSGGSNTGELFF
V: TRBV18

CDR3: CASSRGPLNTEAFF
V: TRBV19

CDR3: CAWSGGGPDTQYF
V: TRBV30

CDR3: CASSSRIISGSNTGELFF
V: TRBV19

CDR3: CASSEIAGPRGYTF
V: TRBV6-1

CDR3: CASSPNPGTRFYEQYF
V: TRBV27

CDR3: CASSLPPGQSSYGYTF
V: TRBV7-2